Detailed here is one TCR beta chain. What it binds is not known. This sample is drawn from a study of T cells expressing NK-cell markers. TCRdb reprocessed the 5' RACE reads and keeps a single row for each CDR3 protein, giving no DNA. This sample's clone table lists about 440,000 distinct CDR3 sequences. Study-level points and caveats: Dominant NKG2C+ clonotype frequencies of 1.0-7.0% of CD8+ T cells were measured in five or six donors. The same clonotypes also predominated in the CD3+CD56-NKG2C+ fraction of several donors.

The germline V gene has CDR1 LGHNA and CDR2 YNFKEQ. The CDR3 has 14 residues. The TCR sequence derives from a woman between 18 and 70 years old in good health. Sequences were obtained from blood T cells: a sorted CD56 or NKG2C T cell subset, CD4+ or CD8+ T cells, or bulk PBMC T cells (not recorded which). The chain recombines TRBV4-2 with TRBJ2-1; as DNA is missing, the TRBD1 call by TCRdb cannot be tested. The chain's CDR3 is CASSQELAGGEQFF.